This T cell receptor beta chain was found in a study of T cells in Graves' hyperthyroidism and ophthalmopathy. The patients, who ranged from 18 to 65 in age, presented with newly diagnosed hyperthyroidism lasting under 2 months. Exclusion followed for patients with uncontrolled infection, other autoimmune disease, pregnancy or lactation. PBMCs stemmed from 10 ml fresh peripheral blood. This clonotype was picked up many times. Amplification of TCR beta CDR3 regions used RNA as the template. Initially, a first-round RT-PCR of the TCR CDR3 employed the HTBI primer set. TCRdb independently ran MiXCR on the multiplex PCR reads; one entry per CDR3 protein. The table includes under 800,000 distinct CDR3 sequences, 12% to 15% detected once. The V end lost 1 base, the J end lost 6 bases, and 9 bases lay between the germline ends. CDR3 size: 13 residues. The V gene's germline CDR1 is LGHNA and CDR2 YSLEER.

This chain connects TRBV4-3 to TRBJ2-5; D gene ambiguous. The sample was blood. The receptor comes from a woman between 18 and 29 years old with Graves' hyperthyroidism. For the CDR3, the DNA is TGCGCCAGCAGCCAAGGATTGATTCAGACCCAGTACTTC. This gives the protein CASSQGLIQTQYF.